This entry describes one T cell receptor (beta chain). The antigen it recognizes is unknown. Base qualities are missing; no much larger clone stands one base away. RNA was extracted with the RNeasy kit and roughly 0.45 to 1 ug was reverse transcribed using random hexamers. The immunoSEQ multiplex PCR assay, covering 54 Vbeta and 13 Jbeta segments, was used to amplify TCR beta CDR3 regions. PCR amplification bias was corrected using a synthetic template baseline for primer optimization and computational correction. Per the authors' processing: Only productive sequences were kept, with reads annotated to V, D and J genes according to IMGT and analyzed in immunoSEQ Analyzer. Clonality was computed as one minus Shannon entropy normalized by log2 of the number of productive unique sequences. For each patient and control, public and private clones were evaluated within the 100 most prevalent clones. Susac-specific clones were defined as absent from healthy and MS cohorts, 1052 published viral clones and other ImmuneACCESS disease sequences. The raw public reads went through TCRdb reprocessing: fastp at Q25, MiXCR clone calling, in-frame beta chains kept. Entries are consolidated by CDR3 protein sequence, retaining the most common genes and DNA. The V and J calls were not made by the authors but by TCRdb's processing. The sample data list 250,000 or so distinct CDR3 sequences, and around 93% of these were observed just once. The ten most abundant clones make up around 0.072% of the sample.

Peripheral blood CD8+ and CD4+ T cells from healthy donors, Susac syndrome patients and multiple sclerosis patients were profiled by high-throughput TCR beta sequencing. The multiple sclerosis controls were treatment-naive patients whose relapsing-remitting disease, either stable or active, fulfilled the revised McDonald criteria. Bulk CD8+ and CD4+ T cells were purified by magnetic negative isolation, whereas CD8+ TEMRA cells were enriched by FACS. Blood was collected in EDTA tubes and processed within 24 hours, with PBMCs isolated through density gradient centrifugation. PBMCs intended for TCR sequencing were cryopreserved in liquid nitrogen and were subsequently thawed in a 37 degrees C water bath. A purity of at least 90% was achieved for sorted or isolated CD4+, CD8+ and CD8+ TEMRA cells. V was cut back by 0 bases and J by 4 bases, leaving a gap of 12 bases between them. The CDR3 sequence holds 14 residues, the cysteine and phenylalanine included. Only CDR3 DNA remains: 42 bases, in frame from the first base. CDR1 and CDR2, looked up from the germline V gene (reference sequence), are DFQATT and SNEGSKA.

The entry originates in a study of CD8 T cells in Susac syndrome (dated by TCRdb to between 2019 and 2020). For context, the study as a whole: Repertoire sequencing was used to test whether CD8+ T cell activation and differentiation in Susac syndrome was antigen driven.

Overall results and qualifications from the work: The number of individuals in the TCR sequencing and HLA analysis was acknowledged as relatively small.

The chain employs TRBV20-1 and TRBJ1-1; the D gene remains uncertain. This TCR derives from a human donor with multiple sclerosis. The source material was CD4+ T cells from PBMCs. CDR3 sequence: CSARDFRAPTEAFF. The DNA sequence is as follows: TGCAGTGCTAGAGATTTCCGGGCTCCCACTGAAGCTTTCTTT.